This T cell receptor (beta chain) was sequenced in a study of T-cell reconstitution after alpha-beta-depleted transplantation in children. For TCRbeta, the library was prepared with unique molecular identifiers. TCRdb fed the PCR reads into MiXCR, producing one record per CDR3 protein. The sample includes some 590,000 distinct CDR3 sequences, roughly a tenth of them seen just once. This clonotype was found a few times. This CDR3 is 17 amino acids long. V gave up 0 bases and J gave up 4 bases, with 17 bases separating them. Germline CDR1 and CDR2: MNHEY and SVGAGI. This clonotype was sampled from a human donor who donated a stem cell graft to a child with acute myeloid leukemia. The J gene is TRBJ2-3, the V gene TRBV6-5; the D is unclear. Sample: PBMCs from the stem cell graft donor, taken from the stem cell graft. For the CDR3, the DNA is TGTGCCAGCAGTTACTCTTTCAGCGCTCTTCTGGCAGATACGCAGTATTTT. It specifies CASSYSFSALLADTQYF.